This TCR beta chain was profiled in a study of blood T cell repertoires in COVID-19 (dated by TCRdb to 2018 to 2021). For the wider study: Samples from collaborators originated in the United States, Italy and Spain and spanned both the acute and convalescent phases of COVID-19. The prospective study material was composed of cDNA or gDNA derived from T cells, B-cell-depleted T cells, or PBMCs. The dataset comprised deeply sampled blood TCRbeta repertoires from subjects exposed to, actively infected with, or recovered from COVID-19. The repertoires were released in a freely available public database meant as a resource for research on the immune response to SARS-CoV-2. Samples were obtained from the ongoing ImmuneRACE study (first 160 participants) and from about 1,300 subjects provided by 6 global collaborators. A de-identified subject ID, COVID-19 status, age in years and sex were almost always included in the sample metadata. Where HLA class I and class II types were available, the types were taken from metadata supplied by the sample provider, not from assay-based typing.

TCRbeta CDR3 regions were amplified from genomic DNA by means of the immunoSEQ Assay, a bias-controlled multiplex PCR. Under the source paper's analysis protocol: Within the assay, amplification of reference gene primers was used to estimate how many nucleated cells each sample contained. To quantify the absolute abundance of each unique TCRbeta CDR3 rearrangement, sequence reads were collapsed and filtered. For each sample, productive Simpson clonality was calculated as the square root of Simpson's diversity index over productive rearrangements. TCRdb provides this immuneACCESS table in a form limited to in-frame rearrangements. Some clones are lacking; in checked studies, under half of them reflect an unresolved V gene, and why the rest are absent is not known. V, J and clone size reflect that table, while D and trimming were determined from the DNA. The sample data list 250,000 to 300,000 clones, and roughly nine tenths of these were observed just once. About an eighth of the sample is taken by the ten largest.

The cysteine opens and the phenylalanine closes a CDR3 of 14 amino acids. Of the read, only the CDR3 DNA is kept; its 42 bases are in frame from base 1. V is clipped by 0 bases and J by 3 bases, and the sequence between their germline boundaries is 10 bases long. The CDR1 and CDR2 encoded by the germline V gene are SGHRS and YFSETQ. Details on this clone: The clone's antigen remains unknown. Base quality data are lacking; no much larger clone is found one base away.

The full study reports these points: Clinical and demographic metadata were provided uncurated, with the amount varying by source and participant.

One collaborating source in Seattle enrolled patients while the patients were actively infected and followed the patients over time throughout the course of disease. Whole blood was collected in K2EDTA tubes by collaborating institutions according to the institutions' own protocols. For TCRbeta analysis, collaborators shipped samples in one of three forms: frozen whole blood, isolated PBMCs, or DNA extracted from either of those sample types. The sequence came from a woman between 25 and 40 years old with COVID-19, enrolled during active disease. The source material was peripheral blood. The chain uses TRBV5-1 and TRBJ2-7, and TRBD2 may be the D gene, going by 5 matching bases. The CDR3 protein is CASSLGRARYEQYF. The nucleotides are TGCGCCAGCAGCTTGGGGCGGGCCCGCTACGAGCAGTACTTC.